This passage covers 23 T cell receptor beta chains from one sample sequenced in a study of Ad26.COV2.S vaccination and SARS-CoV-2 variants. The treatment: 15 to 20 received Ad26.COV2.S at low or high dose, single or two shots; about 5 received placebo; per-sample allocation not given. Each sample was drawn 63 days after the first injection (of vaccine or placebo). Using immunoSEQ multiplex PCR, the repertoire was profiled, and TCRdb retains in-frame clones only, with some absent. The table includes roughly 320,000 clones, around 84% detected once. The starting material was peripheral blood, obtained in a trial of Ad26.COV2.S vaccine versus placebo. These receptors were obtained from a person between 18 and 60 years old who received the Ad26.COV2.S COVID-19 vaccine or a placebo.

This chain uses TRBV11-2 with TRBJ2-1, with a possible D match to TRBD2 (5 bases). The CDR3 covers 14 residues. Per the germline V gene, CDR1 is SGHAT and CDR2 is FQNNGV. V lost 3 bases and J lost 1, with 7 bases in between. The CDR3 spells CASSFSGSYNEQFF. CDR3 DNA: TGTGCCAGCAGCTTTTCGGGGTCCTACAATGAGCAGTTCTTC.

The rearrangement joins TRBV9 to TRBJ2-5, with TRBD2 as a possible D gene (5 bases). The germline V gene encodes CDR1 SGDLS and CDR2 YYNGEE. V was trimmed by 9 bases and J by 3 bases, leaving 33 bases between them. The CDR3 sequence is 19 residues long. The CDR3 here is CAISNVGPWEYRDEETQYF. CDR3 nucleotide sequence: TGTGCCATCTCGAACGTTGGCCCTTGGGAGTATCGAGACGAAGAGACCCAGTACTTC. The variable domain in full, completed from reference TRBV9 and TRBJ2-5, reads DSGVTQTPKHLITATGQRVTLRCSPRSGDLSVYWYQQSLDQGLQFLIQYYNGEERAKGNILERFSAQQFPDLHSELNLSSLELGDSALYFCAISNVGPWEYRDEETQYFGPGTRLLVL.

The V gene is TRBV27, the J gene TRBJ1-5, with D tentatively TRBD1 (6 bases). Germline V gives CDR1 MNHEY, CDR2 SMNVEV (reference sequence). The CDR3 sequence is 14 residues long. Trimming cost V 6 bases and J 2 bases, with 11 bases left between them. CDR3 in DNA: TGTGCCAGCAGATCGGGGGGCGGCAATCAGCCCCAGCATTTT. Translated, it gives CASRSGGGNQPQHF.

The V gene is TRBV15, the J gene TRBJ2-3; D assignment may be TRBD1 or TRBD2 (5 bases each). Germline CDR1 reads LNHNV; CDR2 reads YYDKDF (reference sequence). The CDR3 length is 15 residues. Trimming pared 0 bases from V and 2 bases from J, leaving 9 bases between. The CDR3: CATSRDGTFTDTQYF. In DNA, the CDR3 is TGTGCCACCAGCAGAGATGGGACCTTCACAGATACGCAGTATTTT.

DNA for the CDR3: TGTGCCAGCAGTTTCGAAGAGCGCCAGCCCCAGCATTTT. This sequence encodes CASSFEERQPQHF. The chain recombines TRBV12-3 or TRBV12-4 with TRBJ1-5; D is uncertain. The CDR3 length is 13 residues. Deletions cut 3 bases from V and 7 bases from J, with 10 bases between.

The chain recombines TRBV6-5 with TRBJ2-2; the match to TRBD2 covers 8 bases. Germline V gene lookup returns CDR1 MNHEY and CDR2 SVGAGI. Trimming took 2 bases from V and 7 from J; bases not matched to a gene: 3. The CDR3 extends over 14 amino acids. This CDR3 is CASSYRGGYGELFF. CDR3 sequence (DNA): TGTGCCAGCAGTTACCGGGGGGGCTACGGGGAGCTGTTTTTT.

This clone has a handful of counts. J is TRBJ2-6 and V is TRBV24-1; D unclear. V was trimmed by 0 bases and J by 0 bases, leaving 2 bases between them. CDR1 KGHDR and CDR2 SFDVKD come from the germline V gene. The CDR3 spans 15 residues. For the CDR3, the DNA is TGTGCCACCAGTGATTTGAGCTCTGGGGCCAACGTCCTGACTTTC. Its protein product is CATSDLSSGANVLTF.

DNA of the CDR3: TGTGCCAGCAACGTAGCGGGGGGCGGGGAGACCCAGTACTTC. It yields the protein CASNVAGGGETQYF. The chain recombines TRBV3-1 (or the pseudogene TRBV3-2) with TRBJ2-5, with TRBD2 matching 10 bases. J gave up 5 bases and V 7 bases, and 7 bases lay outside the gene matches. The germline CDR1 and CDR2 sequences are LGHDT and YNNKEL (reference sequence). This CDR3 has 14 amino acids.

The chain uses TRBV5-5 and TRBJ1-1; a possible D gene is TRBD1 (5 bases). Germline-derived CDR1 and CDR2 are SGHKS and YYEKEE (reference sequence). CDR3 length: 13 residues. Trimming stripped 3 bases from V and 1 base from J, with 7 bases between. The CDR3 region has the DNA TGTGCCAGCAGCTACGGGGGGAACACTGAAGCTTTCTTT. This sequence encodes CASSYGGNTEAFF.

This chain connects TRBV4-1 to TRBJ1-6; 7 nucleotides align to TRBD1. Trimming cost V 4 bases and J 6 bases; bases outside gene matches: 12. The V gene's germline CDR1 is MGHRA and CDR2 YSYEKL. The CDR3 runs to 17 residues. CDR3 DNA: TGCGCCAGCAGCCTAGGGGACAGCCTGATCTCTAATTCACCCCTCCACTTT. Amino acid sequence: CASSLGDSLISNSPLHF.

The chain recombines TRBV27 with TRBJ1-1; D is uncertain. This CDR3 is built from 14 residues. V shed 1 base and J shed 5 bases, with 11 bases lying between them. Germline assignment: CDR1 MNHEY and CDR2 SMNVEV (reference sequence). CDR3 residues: CASSLLWGYTEAFF. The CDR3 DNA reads TGTGCCAGCAGTTTATTATGGGGATATACTGAAGCTTTCTTT.

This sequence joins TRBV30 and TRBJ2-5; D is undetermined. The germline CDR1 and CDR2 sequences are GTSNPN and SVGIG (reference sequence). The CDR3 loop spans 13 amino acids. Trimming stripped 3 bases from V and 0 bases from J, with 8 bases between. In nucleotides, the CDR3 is TGTGCCTGGAGACCTAACTACCAAGAGACCCAGTACTTC. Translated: CAWRPNYQETQYF.

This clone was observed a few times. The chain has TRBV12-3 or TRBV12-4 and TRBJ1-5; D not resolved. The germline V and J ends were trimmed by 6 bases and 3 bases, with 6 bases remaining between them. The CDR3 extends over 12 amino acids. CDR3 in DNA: TGTGCCAGCAGCCCGATCAATCAGCCCCAGCATTTT. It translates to CASSPINQPQHF.

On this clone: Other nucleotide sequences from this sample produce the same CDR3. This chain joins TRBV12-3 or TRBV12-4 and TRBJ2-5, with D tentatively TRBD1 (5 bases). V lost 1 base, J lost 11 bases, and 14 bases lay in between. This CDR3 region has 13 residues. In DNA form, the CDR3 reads TGTGCCAGCAGTTTAGAGGGGCGGCAGGCACAGTACTTC. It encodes CASSLEGRQAQYF.

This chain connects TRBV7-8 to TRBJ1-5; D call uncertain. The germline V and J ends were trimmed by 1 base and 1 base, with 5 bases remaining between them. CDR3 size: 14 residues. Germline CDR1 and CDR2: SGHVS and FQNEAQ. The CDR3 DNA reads TGTGCCAGCAGCTTAGGTAAAAGCAATCAGCCCCAGCATTTT. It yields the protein CASSLGKSNQPQHF.

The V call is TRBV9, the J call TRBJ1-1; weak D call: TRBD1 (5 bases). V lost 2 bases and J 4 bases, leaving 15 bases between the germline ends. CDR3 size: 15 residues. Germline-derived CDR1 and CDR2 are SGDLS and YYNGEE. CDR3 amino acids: CASSVARGGTTEAFF. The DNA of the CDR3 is TGTGCCAGCAGCGTCGCCCGGGGGGGAACCACTGAAGCTTTCTTT.

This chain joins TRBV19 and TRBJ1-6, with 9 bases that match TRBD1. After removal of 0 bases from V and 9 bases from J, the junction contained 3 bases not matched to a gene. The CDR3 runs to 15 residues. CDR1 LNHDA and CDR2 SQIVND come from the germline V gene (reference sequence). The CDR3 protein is CASSIETGGGSPLHF. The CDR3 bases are TGTGCCAGTAGTATAGAGACAGGGGGTGGTTCACCCCTCCACTTT.

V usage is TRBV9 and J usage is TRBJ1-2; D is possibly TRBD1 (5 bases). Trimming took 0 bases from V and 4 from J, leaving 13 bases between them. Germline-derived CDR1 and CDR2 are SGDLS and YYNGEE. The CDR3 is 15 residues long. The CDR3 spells CASSVGWDGPYGYTF. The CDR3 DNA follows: TGTGCCAGCAGCGTAGGGTGGGACGGACCCTATGGCTACACCTTC. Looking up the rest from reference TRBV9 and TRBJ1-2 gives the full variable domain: DSGVTQTPKHLITATGQRVTLRCSPRSGDLSVYWYQQSLDQGLQFLIQYYNGEERAKGNILERFSAQQFPDLHSELNLSSLELGDSALYFCASSVGWDGPYGYTFGSGTRLTVV.

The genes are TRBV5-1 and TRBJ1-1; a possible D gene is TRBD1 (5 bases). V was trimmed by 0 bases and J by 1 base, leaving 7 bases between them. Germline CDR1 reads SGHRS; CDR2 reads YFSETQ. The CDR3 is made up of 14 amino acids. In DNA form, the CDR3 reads TGCGCCAGCAGCTTGGAGCAGGGGAACACTGAAGCTTTCTTT. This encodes CASSLEQGNTEAFF.

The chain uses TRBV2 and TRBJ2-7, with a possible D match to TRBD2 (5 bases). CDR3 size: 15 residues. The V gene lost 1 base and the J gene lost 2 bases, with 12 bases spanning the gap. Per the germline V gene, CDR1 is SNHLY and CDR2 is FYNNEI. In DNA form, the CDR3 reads TGTGCCAGCAGTGAAGGGGGAGCCGTAGCCTACGAGCAGTACTTC. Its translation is CASSEGGAVAYEQYF.

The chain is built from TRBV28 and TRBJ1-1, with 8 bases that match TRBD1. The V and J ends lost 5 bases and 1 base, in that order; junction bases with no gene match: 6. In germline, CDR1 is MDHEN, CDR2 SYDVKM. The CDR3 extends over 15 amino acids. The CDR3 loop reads CASSTGGDPNTEAFF. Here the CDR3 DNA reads TGTGCCAGCAGTACAGGGGGGGACCCGAACACTGAAGCTTTCTTT.

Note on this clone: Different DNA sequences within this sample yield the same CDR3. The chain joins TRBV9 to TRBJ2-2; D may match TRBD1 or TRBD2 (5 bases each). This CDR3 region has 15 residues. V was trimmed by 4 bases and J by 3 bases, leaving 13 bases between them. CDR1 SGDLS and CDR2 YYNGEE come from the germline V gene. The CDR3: CASSPTGTYTGELFF. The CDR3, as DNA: TGTGCCAGCAGCCCCACCGGGACCTACACCGGGGAGCTGTTTTTT.

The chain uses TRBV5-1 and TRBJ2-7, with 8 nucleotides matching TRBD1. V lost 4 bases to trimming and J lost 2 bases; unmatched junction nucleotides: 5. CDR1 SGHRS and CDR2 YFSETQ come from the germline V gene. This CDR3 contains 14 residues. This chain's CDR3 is CASSLQGVPYEQYF. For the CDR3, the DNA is TGCGCCAGCAGCCTACAGGGGGTGCCCTACGAGCAGTACTTC.